A single sample is the source of the 27 T cell receptor beta chains below, sequenced in a study of blood T cell repertoires in COVID-19. Repertoires were generated with immunoSEQ multiplex PCR, while TCRdb's copy carries only in-frame clones and drops some. Of roughly 68,000 clones in the sample, 70% to 85% were seen once. What was sequenced was peripheral blood. Receptors were obtained from a woman between 50 and 59 years old with acute or convalescent COVID-19.

The rearrangement joins TRBV7-9 to TRBJ2-4; 12 bases line up with TRBD1. This CDR3 has 18 residues. CDR1 SEHNR and CDR2 FQNEAQ come from the germline V gene (reference sequence). Trimming removed 5 bases from V and 5 bases from J; junction bases left unmatched: 13. The CDR3 loop reads CASSVPGAGTGGENIQYF. The DNA of the CDR3 is TGTGCCAGCAGCGTGCCGGGGGCAGGGACAGGGGGCGAAAACATTCAGTACTTC.

The chain employs TRBV5-8 and TRBJ2-5, with 12 bases fitting TRBD2. V trimming: 4 bases; J trimming: 1 base; junction bases outside the gene matches: 8. This CDR3 has 17 amino acids. The germline V gene encodes CDR1 SGHTS and CDR2 YDEGEE. CDR3 residues: CASSQNPSGGAQETQYF. The CDR3 DNA reads TGTGCCAGCAGCCAAAACCCTAGCGGGGGGGCCCAAGAGACCCAGTACTTC.

This rearrangement joins TRBV6-5 to TRBJ2-5; TRBD2 aligns across 7 bases. The V gene end was trimmed by 5 bases and the J gene end by 4 bases; junction bases not matched to a gene: 4. The V gene's germline CDR1 is MNHEY and CDR2 SVGAGI. The CDR3 spans 13 residues. CDR3 residues: CASSPGGRETQYF. In DNA form, the CDR3 reads TGTGCCAGCAGTCCCGGGGGGAGAGAGACCCAGTACTTC.

The chain employs TRBV18 and TRBJ2-7; TRBD1 might be the D (6 bases). V dropped 1 base and J dropped 2 bases, with 12 bases sitting between them. The germline gives CDR1 KGHSH, CDR2 LQKENI. The CDR3 covers 15 residues. CDR3 residues: CASSPLPGAPYEQYF. CDR3 sequence (DNA): TGTGCCAGCTCACCACTGCCAGGGGCCCCCTACGAGCAGTACTTC.

The chain carries TRBV7-9 and TRBJ2-5; 7 positions match TRBD2. The CDR3 spans 17 residues. Germline V CDR1 and CDR2: SEHNR, FQNEAQ (reference sequence). J gave up 5 bases and V 5 bases, and 17 bases lay outside the gene matches. The CDR3 loop is CASSRPTSGGSSETQYF. The CDR3 DNA follows: TGTGCCAGCAGCCGCCCCACATCGGGGGGTTCCAGCGAGACCCAGTACTTC.

The CDR3 loop reads CASSLGTVTNYGYTF. CDR3 bases: TGTGCCAGCAGCTTAGGGACAGTAACGAACTATGGCTACACCTTC. V and J are TRBV7-9 and TRBJ1-2, with D possibly TRBD1 on 6 matching bases. The V gene lost 1 base and the J gene lost 2 bases, with 11 bases spanning the gap. This CDR3 spans 15 amino acids. From germline, CDR1 is SEHNR and CDR2 FQNEAQ (reference sequence). Together with reference TRBV7-9 and TRBJ1-2, the CDR3 gives the full variable domain: DTGVSQNPRHKITKRGQNVTFRCDPISEHNRLYWYRQTLGQGPEFLTYFQNEAQLEKSRLLSDRFSAERPKGSFSTLEIQRTEQGDSAMYLCASSLGTVTNYGYTFGSGTRLTVV.

The J gene is TRBJ1-1, the V gene TRBV11-2; TRBD1 might be the D (5 bases). V gave up 5 bases and J gave up 6 bases, with 13 bases separating them. Germline assignment: CDR1 SGHAT and CDR2 FQNNGV. The CDR3 covers 13 residues. CDR3 region: CASSQYQGSEAFF. The CDR3 nucleotides are TGTGCCAGCAGCCAATATCAGGGTTCTGAAGCTTTCTTT.

The CDR3 DNA reads TGTGCCAGCAGTTTAGGACAGGGGTTAAGAGGGGAAAAACTGTTTTTT. It translates to CASSLGQGLRGEKLFF. The J gene is TRBJ1-4, the V gene TRBV6-5; 9 positions match TRBD1. Germline V gives CDR1 MNHEY, CDR2 SVGAGI. This CDR3 has 16 amino acids. The V and J ends lost 4 bases and 8 bases, in that order; junction bases with no gene match: 11.

V usage is TRBV3-1 (or the pseudogene TRBV3-2) and J usage is TRBJ1-1, with TRBD1 as a possible D gene (5 bases). The germline V gene encodes CDR1 LGHDT and CDR2 YNNKEL (reference sequence). Trimming pared 4 bases from V and 0 bases from J, leaving 9 bases between. The CDR3 length is 14 residues. The CDR3 loop is CASSPRGVNTEAFF. The CDR3 coding sequence is TGTGCCAGCAGCCCCCGGGGGGTGAACACTGAAGCTTTCTTT.

The count of this clone is one. This sequence joins TRBV7-2 and TRBJ1-2; D perhaps matches TRBD1 (6 bases). V was pared by 4 bases and J by 4 bases, with 19 bases between. This CDR3 has 16 residues. The germline CDR1 and CDR2 sequences are SGHTA and FQGNSA. CDR3 nucleotides: TGTGCCAGCAGCTCCGGGGGAGGGGGGCTCAGCTATGGCTACACCTTC. As protein: CASSSGGGGLSYGYTF.

The V gene is TRBV6-5, the J gene TRBJ1-1; 7 bases fit TRBD1. The CDR3 is 16 residues long. Germline trimming cut 0 bases from V and 3 bases from J; bases unmatched to any gene: 7. Germline V gives CDR1 MNHEY, CDR2 SVGAGI. DNA of the CDR3: TGTGCCAGCAGTTACTCGGGTACAGGGGAGGACACTGAAGCTTTCTTT. It is translated as CASSYSGTGEDTEAFF.

This chain connects TRBV9 to TRBJ2-7; 7 bases are shared with TRBD2. Trimming cost V 2 bases and J 0 bases; bases outside gene matches: 5. CDR1 is SGDLS and CDR2 is YYNGEE in the germline V gene. This CDR3 is built from 15 residues. CDR3: CASSVAGTTSYEQYF. CDR3 bases: TGTGCCAGCAGCGTGGCCGGGACTACCTCCTACGAGCAGTACTTC.

This chain joins TRBV7-9 and TRBJ2-5, with 9 bases lining up with TRBD2. Unmatched junction bases numbered 3, after V lost 5 bases and J lost 2 bases. CDR1 is SEHNR and CDR2 is FQNEAQ in the germline V gene (reference sequence). This CDR3 contains 14 residues. The CDR3 reads CASSPSGAQETQYF. The CDR3 DNA sequence: TGTGCCAGCAGCCCTAGCGGGGCACAAGAGACCCAGTACTTC. The full variable domain, rest sourced from reference TRBV7-9 and TRBJ2-5, is DTGVSQNPRHKITKRGQNVTFRCDPISEHNRLYWYRQTLGQGPEFLTYFQNEAQLEKSRLLSDRFSAERPKGSFSTLEIQRTEQGDSAMYLCASSPSGAQETQYFGPGTRLLVL.

This chain uses TRBV10-3 with TRBJ1-3; possibly TRBD1 for D (5 bases). The germline gives CDR1 ENHRY, CDR2 SYGVKD. The CDR3 consists of 15 residues. V dropped 2 bases and J dropped 4 bases, with 12 bases sitting between them. CDR3 nucleotide sequence: TGTGCCATCAGTGAGACGACAGCCTTGGGAAACACCATATATTTT. Its translation is CAISETTALGNTIYF.

The rearrangement joins TRBV9 to TRBJ2-7, with no clear D. Germline CDR1 is SGDLS and CDR2 is YYNGEE. Trimming removed 4 bases from V and 3 bases from J, with 14 bases in between. The CDR3 has 14 residues. CDR3 DNA: TGTGCCAGCAGCCAAAATCCAGAAAGCTACGAGCAGTACTTC. Its protein product is CASSQNPESYEQYF.

There are a few counts of this clone. V gene TRBV2 combines with J gene TRBJ2-5; D is unclear. Trimming shortened V by 4 bases and J by 2 bases, and 8 bases separated the two germline ends. The germline V gene has CDR1 SNHLY and CDR2 FYNNEI. This CDR3 is built from 13 residues. CDR3 nucleotides: TGTGCCAGCAGTGTTGACGGGCAAGAGACCCAGTACTTC. Its translation is CASSVDGQETQYF.

The V and J genes are TRBV9 and TRBJ2-3; 7 bases map to TRBD2. This CDR3 is 16 amino acids long. CDR1 is SGDLS, CDR2 YYNGEE, per germline. The V segment lost 4 bases and the J segment 0 bases; nucleotides outside the gene matches: 8. The CDR3 DNA sequence: TGTGCCAGCAGCCCCCCTAGCGGAGCTAGCACAGATACGCAGTATTTT. As protein: CASSPPSGASTDTQYF.

This clone was detected once. The chain links TRBV2 to TRBJ1-1; weak D call: TRBD1 (6 bases). Germline assignment: CDR1 SNHLY and CDR2 FYNNEI. V shed 7 bases and J shed 3 bases, with 21 bases lying between them. The CDR3 spans 16 residues. The CDR3 spells CASTVAEGGIHTEAFF. In nucleotides, the CDR3 is TGTGCCAGCACGGTGGCTGAGGGGGGGATTCACACTGAAGCTTTCTTT.

The rearrangement joins TRBV5-1 to TRBJ1-2; 7 bases map to TRBD1. After removal of 2 bases from V and 4 bases from J, the junction contained 5 bases not matched to a gene. Germline loops: CDR1 SGHRS, CDR2 YFSETQ. CDR3 length equals 14 residues. The CDR3 nucleotides are TGCGCCAGCAGCTTCGGCAGGGGGAGCTATGGCTACACCTTC. Translation gives CASSFGRGSYGYTF.

V and J are TRBV6-5 and TRBJ1-1, with unresolved D. This CDR3 contains 13 residues. CDR1 is MNHEY, CDR2 SVGAGI, per germline. Between the trimmed V and J ends, which lost 6 bases and 3 bases, there was a span of 11 bases. The CDR3 loop is CASSYTGYTEAFF. As DNA, the CDR3 is TGTGCCAGCAGCTACACCGGGTACACTGAAGCTTTCTTT.

Here the CDR3 DNA reads TGTGCCTGGATATCCCGGGTCCTCAACACTGAAGCTTTCTTT. It codes for CAWISRVLNTEAFF. The chain uses TRBV30 and TRBJ1-1, with D unclear. Trimming removed 4 bases at V and 2 bases at J, with 14 bases between. The CDR3 covers 14 residues. CDR1 and CDR2 (germline): GTSNPN, SVGIG (reference sequence).

The chain combines TRBV7-2 with TRBJ1-2; no reliable D call. The germline V gene has CDR1 SGHTA and CDR2 FQGNSA. CDR3 size: 13 residues. Trimming left V 5 bases short and J 3 bases short, with 10 bases between. The CDR3 loop is CASSVSGDYGYTF. Here the CDR3 DNA reads TGTGCCAGCAGCGTCTCAGGCGACTATGGCTACACCTTC.

The rearrangement links TRBV12-5 to TRBJ2-5; 10 bases match TRBD1. J lost 4 bases, V lost 8 bases, and 4 bases had no gene match. The CDR3 length is 13 residues. Germline V CDR1 and CDR2: LGHNT, FRNRAP. CDR3 DNA: TGTGCTAGTATGACAGGGGGCTCAGAGACCCAGTACTTC. Translation: CASMTGGSETQYF.

The V call is TRBV5-1, the J call TRBJ1-2, with D possibly TRBD1 on 5 matching bases. The germline gives CDR1 SGHRS, CDR2 YFSETQ. This CDR3 comprises 14 residues. V gave up 4 bases and J gave up 1 base, with 11 bases separating them. The CDR3 here is CASSPGTDNYGYTF. As DNA, the CDR3 is TGCGCCAGCAGCCCAGGGACTGATAACTATGGCTACACCTTC.

This clone was detected only once. The chain uses TRBV7-2 and TRBJ2-5; D possibly corresponds to TRBD2 (6 bases). CDR3 length equals 14 residues. V lost 6 bases, J lost 4 bases, and 15 bases lay in between. The germline V gene encodes CDR1 SGHTA and CDR2 FQGNSA. This CDR3 is CASRDPGLGETQYF. The CDR3 nucleotides are TGTGCCAGCAGGGACCCGGGACTCGGAGAGACCCAGTACTTC.

The chain recombines TRBV7-6 with TRBJ1-1, with TRBD1 identical over 7 bases. The CDR3 runs to 16 residues. Germline values: CDR1 SGHVS, CDR2 FNYEAQ. V lost 4 bases, J lost 0 bases, and 8 bases stayed unmatched. DNA of the CDR3: TGTGCCAGCAGCTCCCGGGACAGCCTTATGAACACTGAAGCTTTCTTT. Encoded protein: CASSSRDSLMNTEAFF.

The chain joins TRBV7-2 to TRBJ2-5; 8 nucleotides match TRBD2. The CDR3 is 15 amino acids. Germline trimming cut 4 bases from V and 5 bases from J; bases unmatched to any gene: 9. The germline V gene has CDR1 SGHTA and CDR2 FQGNSA. The DNA of the CDR3 is TGTGCCAGCAGCTCCGGGGGGGTCATTCGGGAGACCCAGTACTTC. Translation gives CASSSGGVIRETQYF.